The clone carrying this TCR beta chain was detected ten times or more. Antigen unknown. The data belong to a study of molecular identifiers for immune sequencing clone quantification. Points from the study as a whole: Over 97% of CMV-specific effector molecules, but under 1% of naive ones, were in clones above 20 copies.

Trimming stripped 5 bases from V and 1 base from J, with 17 bases between. CDR1 SGHVS and CDR2 FQNEAQ come from the germline V gene. This CDR3 is built from 16 residues. TCRdb recomputed calls from the PCR reads with MiXCR, one row per CDR3 protein. The top ten hold 0.85% of the sample, which has just under 650,000 distinct CDR3 sequences, roughly 21% seen once. The material sequenced was naive CD8+ T cells from blood, with Jurkat cell RNA spiked in. Specified subset: FACS-sorted CD8+CD4-CCR7+CD45RA+ naive T cells. V usage is TRBV7-8 and J usage is TRBJ1-1, with a tentative D call TRBD1 (5 bases). The source of this sequence is a human donor in good health. Some libraries in this study had Jurkat cell RNA spiked in. The CDR3 DNA reads as TGTGCCAGCAGCCGACAGCTTCCGGACCGGAACACTGAAGCTTTCTTT. It translates to CASSRQLPDRNTEAFF.